This T cell receptor (beta chain) is from a study of beta chain features in type 1 diabetes. The V gene's germline CDR1 is SGHTA and CDR2 FQGNSA. This CDR3 spans 15 amino acids. V lost 0 bases to trimming and J lost 0 bases, with 8 bases between them. Of the isolated RNA, all was reverse transcribed, and so the sequenced material was expressed TCRB transcripts. Assay: immunoSEQ multiplex PCR; the TCRdb copy retains only in-frame clones and omits some. The repertoire holds hundreds of thousands of clones, with about 17% as singletons. This clone turned up a few times. Its cognate antigen is unknown. Study-level findings and limits: Naive, central memory and regulatory TCRB repertoires appeared more similar among patients than healthy donors. No resolution was reached here on whether HLA type influences TCRB rearrangement. Fewer junction insertions and more nucleotide deletions appeared in type 1 diabetes patients.

Sequences were obtained from naive CD4+ T cells from blood. This TCR came from a woman aged 18-29 years in good health. The chain is built from TRBV7-2 and TRBJ1-2; D is ambiguous. CDR3 residues: CASSLAAGANYGYTF. CDR3 coding DNA: TGTGCCAGCAGCTTAGCGGCAGGAGCTAACTATGGCTACACCTTC.